This T cell receptor (beta chain) was documented in a study of T cell responses to AZD1222 COVID-19 vaccine. Turning to the study itself: Samples with a second dose at about 4 or about 12 weeks were pooled together.

Study-level findings and limits: Donors were mostly white British, more females; clonal diversity possibly underestimated. Baseline serology detected seropositivity in only five to seven AZD1222 recipients. Every sample of the repertoires postdated the peak T cell response.

The repertoire was sequenced with immunoSEQ multiplex PCR; TCRdb's copy has only in-frame clones and lacks some. The table shows around 160,000 clones, with about 93% occurring only once. Concerning this clone: What it recognizes is unknown.

Germline assignment: CDR1 LGHDT and CDR2 YNNKEL (reference sequence). With 1 base removed from V and 5 bases from J, the gap between germline ends came to 14 bases. The CDR3 covers 15 residues. The material sequenced was peripheral blood, taken on day 0 of AZD1222 vaccination. The TCR originated in an adult in good health. The genes are TRBV3-1 (or the pseudogene TRBV3-2) and TRBJ1-1; weak D call: TRBD1 (6 bases). CDR3 bases: TGTGCCAGCAGCCAAGGGGGGGGGCTTGGGACTGAAGCTTTCTTT. Amino acid sequence: CASSQGGGLGTEAFF.